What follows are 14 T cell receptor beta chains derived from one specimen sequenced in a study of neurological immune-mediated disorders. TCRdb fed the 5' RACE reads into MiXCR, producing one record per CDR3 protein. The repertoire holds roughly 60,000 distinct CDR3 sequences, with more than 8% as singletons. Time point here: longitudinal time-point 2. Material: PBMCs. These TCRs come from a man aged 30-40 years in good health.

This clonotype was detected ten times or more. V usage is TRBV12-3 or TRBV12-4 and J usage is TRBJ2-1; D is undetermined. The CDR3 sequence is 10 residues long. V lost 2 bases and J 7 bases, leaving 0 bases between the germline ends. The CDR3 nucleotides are TGTGCCAGCAGTTTAAATGAGCAGTTCTTC. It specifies CASSLNEQFF.

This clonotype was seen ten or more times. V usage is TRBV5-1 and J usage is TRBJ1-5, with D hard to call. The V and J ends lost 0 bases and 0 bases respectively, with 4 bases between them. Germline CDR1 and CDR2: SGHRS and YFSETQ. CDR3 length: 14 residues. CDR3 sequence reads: CASSLGYSNQPQHF. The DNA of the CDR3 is TGCGCCAGCAGCTTGGGTTATAGCAATCAGCCCCAGCATTTT.

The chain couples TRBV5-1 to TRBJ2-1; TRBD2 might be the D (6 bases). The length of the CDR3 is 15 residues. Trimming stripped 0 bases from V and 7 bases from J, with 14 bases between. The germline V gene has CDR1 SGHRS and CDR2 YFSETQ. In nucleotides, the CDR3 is TGCGCCAGCAGCTTGGGCGGGGCAATTAAAAATGAGCAGTTCTTC. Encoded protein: CASSLGGAIKNEQFF.

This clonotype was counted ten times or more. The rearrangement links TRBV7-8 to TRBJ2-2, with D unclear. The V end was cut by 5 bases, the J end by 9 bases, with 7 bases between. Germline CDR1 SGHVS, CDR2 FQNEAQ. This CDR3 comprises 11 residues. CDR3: CASSAPRELFF. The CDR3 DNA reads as TGTGCCAGCAGCGCTCCGAGGGAGCTGTTTTTT. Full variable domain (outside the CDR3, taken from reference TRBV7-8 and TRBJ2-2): GAGVSQSPRYKVAKRGQDVALRCDPISGHVSLFWYQQALGQGPEFLTYFQNEAQLDKSGLPSDRFFAERPEGSVSTLKIQRTQQEDSAVYLCASSAPRELFFGEGSRLTVL.

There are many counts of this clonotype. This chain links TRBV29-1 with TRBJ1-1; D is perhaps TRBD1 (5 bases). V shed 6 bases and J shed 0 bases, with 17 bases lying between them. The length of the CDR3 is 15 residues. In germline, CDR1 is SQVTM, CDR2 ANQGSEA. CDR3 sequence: CSVNGGALMNTEAFF. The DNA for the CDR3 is TGCAGCGTCAACGGCGGGGCCTTGATGAACACTGAAGCTTTCTTT.

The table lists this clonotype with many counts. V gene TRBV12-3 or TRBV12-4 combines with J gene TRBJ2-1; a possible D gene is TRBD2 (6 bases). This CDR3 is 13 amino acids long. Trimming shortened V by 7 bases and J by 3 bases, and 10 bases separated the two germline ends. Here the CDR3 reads CASMVTSYNEQFF. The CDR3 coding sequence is TGTGCCAGCATGGTGACTAGCTACAATGAGCAGTTCTTC.

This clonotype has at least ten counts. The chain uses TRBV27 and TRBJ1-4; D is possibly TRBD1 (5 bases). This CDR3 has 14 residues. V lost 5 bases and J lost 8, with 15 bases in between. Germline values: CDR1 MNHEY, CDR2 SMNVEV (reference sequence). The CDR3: CASSKRGGNEKLFF. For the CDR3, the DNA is TGTGCCAGCAGTAAGAGGGGAGGAAACGAAAAACTGTTTTTT.

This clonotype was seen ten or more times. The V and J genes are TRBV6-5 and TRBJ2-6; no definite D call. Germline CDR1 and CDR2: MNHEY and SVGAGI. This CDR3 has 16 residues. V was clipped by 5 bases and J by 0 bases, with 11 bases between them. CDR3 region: CASSPIFTSGANVLTF. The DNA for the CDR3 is TGTGCCAGCAGTCCCATTTTTACCTCTGGGGCCAACGTCCTGACTTTC.

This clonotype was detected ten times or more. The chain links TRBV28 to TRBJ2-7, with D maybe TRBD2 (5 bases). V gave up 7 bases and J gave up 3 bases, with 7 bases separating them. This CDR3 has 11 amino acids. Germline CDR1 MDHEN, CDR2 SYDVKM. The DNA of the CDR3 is TGTGCCAGCACGGGAATCTACGAGCAGTACTTC. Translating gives CASTGIYEQYF.

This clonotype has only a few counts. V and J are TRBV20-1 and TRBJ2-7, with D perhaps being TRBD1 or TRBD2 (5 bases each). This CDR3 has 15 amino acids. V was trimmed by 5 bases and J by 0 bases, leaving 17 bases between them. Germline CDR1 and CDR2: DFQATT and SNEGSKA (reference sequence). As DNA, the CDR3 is TGCAGTGCTCTGGGGTGGGGGACGGTCTCCTACGAGCAGTACTTC. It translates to CSALGWGTVSYEQYF.

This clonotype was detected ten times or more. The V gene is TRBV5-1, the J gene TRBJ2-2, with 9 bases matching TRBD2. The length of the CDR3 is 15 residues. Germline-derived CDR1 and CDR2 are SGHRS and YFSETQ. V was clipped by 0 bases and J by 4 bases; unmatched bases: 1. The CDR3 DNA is TGCGCCAGCAGCTTGGAACTAGCGGGCACCGGGGAGCTGTTTTTT. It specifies CASSLELAGTGELFF. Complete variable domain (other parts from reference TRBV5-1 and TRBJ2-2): KAGVTQTPRYLIKTRGQQVTLSCSPISGHRSVSWYQQTPGQGLQFLFEYFSETQRNKGNFPGRFSGRQFSNSRSEMNVSTLELGDSALYLCASSLELAGTGELFFGEGSRLTVL.

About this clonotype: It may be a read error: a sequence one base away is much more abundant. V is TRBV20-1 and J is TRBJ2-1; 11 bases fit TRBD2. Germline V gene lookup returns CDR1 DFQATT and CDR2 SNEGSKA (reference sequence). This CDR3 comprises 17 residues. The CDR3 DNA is TGCAGTGCTACTGGGACTAGCGGAGCGAGCTCCTACAATGAGAAGTTCTTC. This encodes CSATGTSGASSYNEKFF.

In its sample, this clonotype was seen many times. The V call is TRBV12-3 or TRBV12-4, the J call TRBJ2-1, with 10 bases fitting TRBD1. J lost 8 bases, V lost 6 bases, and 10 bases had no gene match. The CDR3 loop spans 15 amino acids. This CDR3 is CASSRQGAGRHEQFF. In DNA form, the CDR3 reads TGTGCCAGCAGCCGACAGGGGGCAGGTCGCCATGAGCAGTTCTTC.

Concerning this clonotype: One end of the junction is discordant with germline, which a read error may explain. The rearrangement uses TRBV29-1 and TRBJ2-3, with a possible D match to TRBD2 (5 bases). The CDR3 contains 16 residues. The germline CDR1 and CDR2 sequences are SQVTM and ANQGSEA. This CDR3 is CSVGPPRTRSTDTKYF. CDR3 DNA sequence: TGCAGCGTTGGCCCCCCGCGAACTAGGAGCACAGATACGAAGTATTTT.